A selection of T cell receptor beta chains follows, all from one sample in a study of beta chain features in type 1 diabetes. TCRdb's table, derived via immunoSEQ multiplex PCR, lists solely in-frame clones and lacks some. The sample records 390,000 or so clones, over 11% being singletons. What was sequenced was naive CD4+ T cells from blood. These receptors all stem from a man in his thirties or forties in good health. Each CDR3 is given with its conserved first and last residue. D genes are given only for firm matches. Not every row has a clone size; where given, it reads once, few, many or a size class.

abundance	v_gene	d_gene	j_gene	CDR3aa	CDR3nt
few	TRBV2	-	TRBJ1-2	CASSSSTLPYGYTF	TGTGCCAGCAGTTCCTCAACCCTACCCTATGGCTACACCTTC
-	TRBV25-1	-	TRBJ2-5	CASSVRLVQETQYF	TGTGCCAGCAGTGTTCGACTGGTCCAAGAGACCCAGTACTTC
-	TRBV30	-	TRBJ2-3	CAWSATGLVADTQYF	TGTGCCTGGAGTGCCACGGGTCTTGTGGCAGATACGCAGTATTTT
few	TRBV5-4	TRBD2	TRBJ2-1	CASSYIAGAYHNEQFF	TGTGCCAGCAGCTACATAGCGGGAGCTTATCACAATGAGCAGTTCTTC
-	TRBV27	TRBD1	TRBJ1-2	CASRRQGGGYTF	TGTGCCAGCAGGCGACAGGGAGGCGGCTACACCTTC
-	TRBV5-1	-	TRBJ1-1	CASSATAQNTEAFF	TGCGCCAGCAGCGCGACAGCTCAGAACACTGAAGCTTTCTTT
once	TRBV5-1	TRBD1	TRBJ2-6	CASSLGGPGANVLTF	TGCGCCAGCAGCTTAGGGGGCCCTGGGGCCAACGTCCTGACTTTC
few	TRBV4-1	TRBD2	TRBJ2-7	CASSLGLAGGREQYF	TGCGCCAGCAGCCTCGGACTAGCGGGGGGGCGCGAGCAGTACTTC
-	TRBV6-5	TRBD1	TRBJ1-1	CASSVTGLGTEAFF	TGTGCCAGCAGCGTGACAGGGCTTGGCACTGAAGCTTTCTTT
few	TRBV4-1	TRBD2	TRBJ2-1	CASSLLAGAGEQFF	TGCGCCAGCAGCCTACTAGCGGGAGCGGGTGAGCAGTTCTTC
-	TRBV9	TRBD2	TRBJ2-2	CASSPLAGEMTGELFF	TGTGCCAGCAGCCCCTTAGCGGGAGAGATGACCGGGGAGCTGTTTTTT
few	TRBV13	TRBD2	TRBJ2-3	CASSLRGLVGDTQYF	TGTGCCAGCAGCTTAAGAGGACTAGTGGGAGATACGCAGTATTTT
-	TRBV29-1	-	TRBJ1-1	CSVDAQGLNTEAFF	TGCAGCGTTGACGCCCAGGGATTGAACACTGAAGCTTTCTTT
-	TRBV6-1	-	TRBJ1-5	CANGYQGNQPQHF	TGTGCCAATGGATATCAGGGCAATCAGCCCCAGCATTTT
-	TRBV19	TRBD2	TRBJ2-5	CASSTRGEETQYF	TGTGCCAGTAGTACCCGGGGGGAAGAGACCCAGTACTTC
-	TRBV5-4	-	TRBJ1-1	CASSLGGANTEAFF	TGTGCCAGCAGCTTAGGGGGAGCGAACACTGAAGCTTTCTTT
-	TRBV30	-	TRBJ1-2	CAWSKGETIYGYTF	TGTGCCTGGAGTAAAGGGGAGACGATCTATGGCTACACCTTC
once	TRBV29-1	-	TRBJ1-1	CSVMEGMNTEAFF	TGCAGCGTTATGGAGGGGATGAACACTGAAGCTTTCTTT
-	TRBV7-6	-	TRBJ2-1	CASSLGPINEQFF	TGTGCCAGCAGCCTCGGACCCATTAATGAGCAGTTCTTC
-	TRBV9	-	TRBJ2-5	CASSVAAQRETQYF	TGTGCCAGCAGCGTAGCTGCCCAACGAGAGACCCAGTACTTC
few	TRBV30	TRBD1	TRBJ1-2	CAWSRDRGRGYTF	TGTGCCTGGAGCCGGGACAGGGGTCGTGGCTACACCTTC
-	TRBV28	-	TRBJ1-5	CASSLEAGKQPQHF	TGTGCCAGCAGTCTCGAAGCAGGGAAACAGCCCCAGCATTTT
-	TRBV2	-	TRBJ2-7	CASSEVSYEQYF	TGTGCCAGCAGTGAGGTGTCCTACGAGCAGTACTTC
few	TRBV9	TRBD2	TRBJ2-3	CASSVTLTGTSGADTQYF	TGTGCCAGCAGCGTGACCCTAACCGGGACTAGCGGGGCAGATACGCAGTATTTT
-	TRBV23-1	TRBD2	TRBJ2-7	CASSPSGVLDEQYF	TGTGCCAGCAGTCCAAGCGGGGTTCTGGACGAGCAGTACTTC
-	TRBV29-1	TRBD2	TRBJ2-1	CSVGLAVDEQFF	TGCAGCGTAGGTCTAGCGGTGGATGAGCAGTTCTTC
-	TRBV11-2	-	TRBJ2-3	CASSLVGGGADTQYF	TGTGCCAGCAGCTTAGTCGGGGGCGGCGCAGATACGCAGTATTTT